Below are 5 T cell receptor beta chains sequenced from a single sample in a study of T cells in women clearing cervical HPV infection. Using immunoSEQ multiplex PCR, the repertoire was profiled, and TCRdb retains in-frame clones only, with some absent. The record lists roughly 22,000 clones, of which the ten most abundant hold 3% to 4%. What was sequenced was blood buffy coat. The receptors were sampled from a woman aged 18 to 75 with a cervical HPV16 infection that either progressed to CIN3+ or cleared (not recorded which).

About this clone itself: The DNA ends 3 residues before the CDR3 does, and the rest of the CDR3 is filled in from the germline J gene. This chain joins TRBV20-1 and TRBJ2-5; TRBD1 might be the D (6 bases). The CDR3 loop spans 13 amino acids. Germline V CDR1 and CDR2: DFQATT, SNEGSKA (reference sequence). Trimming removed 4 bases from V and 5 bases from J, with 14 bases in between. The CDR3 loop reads CSAITTGTETQYF. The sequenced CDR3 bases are TGCAGTGCTATTACTACAGGGACGGAGACC.

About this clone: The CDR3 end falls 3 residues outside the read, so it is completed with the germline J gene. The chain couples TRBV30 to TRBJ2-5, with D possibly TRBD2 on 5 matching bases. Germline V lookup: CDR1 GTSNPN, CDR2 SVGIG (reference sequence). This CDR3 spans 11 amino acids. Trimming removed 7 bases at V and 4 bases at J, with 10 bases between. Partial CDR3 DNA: TGTGCCTCACATCGGGGAGAGACC. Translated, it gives CASHRGET. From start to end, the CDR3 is CASHRGETQYF.

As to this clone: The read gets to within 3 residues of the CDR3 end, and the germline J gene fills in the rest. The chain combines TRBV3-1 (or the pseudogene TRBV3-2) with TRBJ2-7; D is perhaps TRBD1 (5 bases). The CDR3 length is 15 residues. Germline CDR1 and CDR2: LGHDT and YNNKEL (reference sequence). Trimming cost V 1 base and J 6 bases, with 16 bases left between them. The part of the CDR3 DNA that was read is TGTGCCAGCAGCCAAGGGGGCCCAACGTCGGGCGAG. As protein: CASSQGGPTSGE. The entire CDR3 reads CASSQGGPTSGEQYF.

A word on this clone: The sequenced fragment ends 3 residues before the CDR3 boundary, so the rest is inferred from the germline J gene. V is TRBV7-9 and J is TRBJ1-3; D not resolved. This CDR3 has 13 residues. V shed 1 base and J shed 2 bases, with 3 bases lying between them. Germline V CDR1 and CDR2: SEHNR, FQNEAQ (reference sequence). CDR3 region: CASSLEAGNTIYF. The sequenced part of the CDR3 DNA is TGTGCCAGCAGCTTAGAGGCTGGAAACACC.

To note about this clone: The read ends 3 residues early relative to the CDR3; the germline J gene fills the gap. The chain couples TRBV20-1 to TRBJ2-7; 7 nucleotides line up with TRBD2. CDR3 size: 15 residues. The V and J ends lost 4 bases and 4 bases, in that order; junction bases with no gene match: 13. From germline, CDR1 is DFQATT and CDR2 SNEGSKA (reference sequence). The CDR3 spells CSAMIRTRTRYEQYF. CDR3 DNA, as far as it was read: TGCAGTGCTATGATCCGGACTAGGACCCGGTACGAG.